This passage covers 17 T cell receptor beta chains from one sample sequenced in a study of T cells in Graves' hyperthyroidism and ophthalmopathy (dated by TCRdb to between 2019 and 2020). The receptor library was made with multiplex PCR. Instrument on record: Illumina HiSeq 2000. Amplification of TCR beta CDR3 regions was carried out from RNA transcripts. The first round of RT-PCR for the TCR CDR3 was performed with the HTBI primer set and the Qiagen OneStep RT-PCR kit. The public sequencing data were trimmed at Q25 with fastp and processed into clonotypes with MiXCR by TCRdb, which kept only in-frame beta chains. Every entry covers one CDR3 protein and lists the most common genes and DNA from its rows. This sample is represented by 250,000 to 300,000 distinct CDR3 sequences; roughly 13% of them were singletons. The top ten clonotypes cover 6.5% to 10% of the sample. Sample: blood. These receptors came from a woman between 25 and 40 years old with Graves' hyperthyroidism that later progressed to Graves' ophthalmopathy.

The CDR3 DNA sequence: TGCAGTGTGAAGAGAGATTCACCCCTCCACTTT. As protein: CSVKRDSPLHF. V gene TRBV20-1 combines with J gene TRBJ1-6; D unresolved. From germline, CDR1 is DFQATT and CDR2 SNEGSKA (reference sequence). V gave up 7 bases and J gave up 8 bases, with 9 bases separating them. The CDR3 covers 11 residues.

In this sample, this clonotype turned up many times. The rearrangement links TRBV20-1 to TRBJ2-3; TRBD1 is a possible D gene (5 bases). The CDR3 is 13 residues long. V was cut by 3 bases and J by 7 bases, with 14 bases left in between. Germline loops: CDR1 DFQATT, CDR2 SNEGSKA (reference sequence). The CDR3 DNA reads TGCAGTGCTAGTTCGACAGTCACCAATACGCAGTATTTT. It is translated as CSASSTVTNTQYF.

This clonotype occurred many times. V usage is TRBV24-1 and J usage is TRBJ2-3; 11 bases are shared with TRBD2. This CDR3 region has 18 residues. V lost 3 bases to trimming and J lost 0 bases; unmatched junction nucleotides: 7. Looked up from germline, CDR1 is KGHDR and CDR2 is SFDVKD. The CDR3 spells CATSDAGLAEDSTDTQYF. CDR3 in DNA: TGTGCCACCAGTGATGCGGGACTAGCGGAAGATAGCACAGATACGCAGTATTTT.

The V call is TRBV9, the J call TRBJ2-2; D remains ambiguous. The length of the CDR3 is 16 residues. The ends were cut back, 4 bases at V and 1 base at J, with 14 bases in the middle. Germline V gives CDR1 SGDLS, CDR2 YYNGEE. CDR3 sequence: CASSPRTTLNTGELFF. CDR3 bases: TGTGCCAGCAGCCCTCGGACGACCTTGAACACCGGGGAGCTGTTTTTT.

This clonotype has a count of ten or more. The chain has TRBV28 and TRBJ2-1; D gene unclear. This CDR3 contains 18 residues. The germline V and J ends were trimmed by 3 bases and 7 bases, with 25 bases remaining between them. Per the germline V gene, CDR1 is MDHEN and CDR2 is SYDVKM. CDR3 amino acids: CASSFFKVGLLLANEQFF. As DNA, the CDR3 is TGTGCCAGCAGTTTTTTCAAGGTAGGGCTATTATTGGCGAATGAGCAGTTCTTC. The full variable domain, its missing parts supplied by reference TRBV28 and TRBJ2-1, is DVKVTQSSRYLVKRTGEKVFLECVQDMDHENMFWYRQDPGLGLRLIYFSYDVKMKEKGDIPEGYSVSREKKERFSLILESASTNQTSMYLCASSFFKVGLLLANEQFFGPGTRLTVL.

This clonotype was detected many times. The J gene is TRBJ2-3, the V gene TRBV4-3; D uncertain. Trimming took off 0 bases at V and 1 base at J, with 11 bases between the two ends. Germline-derived CDR1 and CDR2 are LGHNA and YSLEER. The CDR3 length is 16 residues. The CDR3 protein is CASSQDGLQGTDTQYF. CDR3 coding DNA: TGCGCCAGCAGCCAAGATGGGCTCCAAGGCACAGATACGCAGTATTTT.

The table lists this clonotype with many counts. The rearrangement joins TRBV5-4 to TRBJ2-3; no clear D gene. Trimming cost V 3 bases and J 7 bases, with 12 bases left between them. Germline V lookup: CDR1 SGHNT, CDR2 YYREEE (reference sequence). The CDR3 is made up of 13 amino acids. DNA for the CDR3: TGTGCCAGCAGCTCCTACGGTGAGAATACGCAGTATTTT. Encoded protein: CASSSYGENTQYF. Based on the CDR3 plus reference TRBV5-4 and TRBJ2-3, the full variable domain is ETGVTQSPTHLIKTRGQQVTLRCSSQSGHNTVSWYQQALGQGPQFIFQYYREEENGRGNFPPRFSGLQFPNYSSELNVNALELDDSALYLCASSSYGENTQYFGPGTRLTVL.

This clonotype was recorded at least ten times. This chain connects TRBV6-1 to TRBJ1-1, with D possibly matching TRBD1 (6 bases). Trimming stripped 5 bases from V and 0 bases from J, with 16 bases between. Per germline, CDR1 MNHNS and CDR2 SASEGT. The CDR3 runs to 16 residues. CDR3: CASSLRGRGMNTEAFF. The CDR3 bases are TGTGCCAGCAGTCTCCGGGGCAGGGGCATGAACACTGAAGCTTTCTTT.

The gene calls are TRBV16 and TRBJ1-6; D uncertain. The CDR3 runs 16 residues. Germline-derived CDR1 and CDR2 are KGHSY and FQNENV. V gave up 2 bases and J gave up 0 bases, with 8 bases separating them. The CDR3 protein is CASSQRKSSYNSPLHF. The CDR3 coding sequence is TGTGCCAGCAGCCAAAGAAAGAGCTCCTATAATTCACCCCTCCACTTT.

This clonotype has at least ten counts. This chain uses TRBV29-1 with TRBJ2-7, with 10 bases identical to TRBD1. In germline, CDR1 is SQVTM, CDR2 ANQGSEA. The CDR3 is 15 residues long. The V segment lost 3 bases and the J segment 2 bases; nucleotides outside the gene matches: 7. The CDR3 DNA is TGCAGCGTTGAGCGCCCAGGGACAGGGGCCTACGAGCAGTACTTC. This translates into CSVERPGTGAYEQYF.

Notes on this clonotype: This clone may be a read error of a much larger clone one base away. The chain joins TRBV24-1 to TRBJ2-2, with a tentative D call TRBD2 (6 bases). Germline V gene sequence: CDR1 KGHDR, CDR2 SFDVKD. This CDR3 has 16 residues. CDR3 bases: TGTGCCACCAGTGCTCGCGGGGCCCCGGGTACCGGGGAGCTGGTTTTT. Protein sequence: CATSARGAPGTGELVF.

This clonotype was seen many times. This CDR3 is CASSSDRGYEQYF. In nucleotides, the CDR3 is TGTGCCAGCAGTTCCGACAGGGGCTACGAGCAGTACTTC. The chain is built from TRBV6-1 and TRBJ2-7; 8 bases are shared with TRBD1. This CDR3 has 13 residues. CDR1 is MNHNS and CDR2 is SASEGT in the germline V gene. V lost 5 bases to trimming and J lost 3 bases; unmatched junction nucleotides: 3.

This clonotype was found many times. The chain links TRBV20-1 to TRBJ2-1, with 14 bases lining up with TRBD2. Germline trimming cut 3 bases from V and 9 bases from J; bases unmatched to any gene: 7. The CDR3 is 15 residues long. CDR1 DFQATT and CDR2 SNEGSKA come from the germline V gene (reference sequence). The CDR3 reads CSASGGTSGSGEQFF. The DNA of the CDR3 is TGCAGTGCTAGCGGGGGGACTAGCGGGAGTGGTGAGCAGTTCTTC.

At least ten counts were recorded for this clonotype. The chain employs TRBV30 and TRBJ2-3, with D possibly TRBD1 on 5 matching bases. The CDR3 is 16 amino acids. Trimming removed 2 bases from V and 3 bases from J, with 18 bases in between. Germline V lookup: CDR1 GTSNPN, CDR2 SVGIG (reference sequence). DNA of the CDR3: TGTGCCTGGAGTAATGACTTCCAGGGCCAGACAGATACGCAGTATTTT. It encodes CAWSNDFQGQTDTQYF.

This clonotype was observed many times. In DNA, the CDR3 is TGCGCCAGCAGCTTAGGGGCGCGTGATACGCAGTATTTT. Amino acids: CASSLGARDTQYF. The gene calls are TRBV5-1 and TRBJ2-3; a possible D gene is TRBD1 (5 bases). The CDR3 length is 13 residues. Per germline, CDR1 SGHRS and CDR2 YFSETQ. Trimming took 2 bases from V and 6 from J, leaving 10 bases between them.

This clonotype was counted at least ten times. The chain combines TRBV30 with TRBJ1-2; D is unresolved. This CDR3 has 12 amino acids. Trimming removed 7 bases at V and 4 bases at J, with 13 bases between. CDR1 and CDR2 (germline): GTSNPN, SVGIG (reference sequence). The CDR3 DNA reads TGTGCCTTCCAATCAGGCACCTATGGCTACACCTTC. Protein: CAFQSGTYGYTF. The whole variable domain, filled in from reference TRBV30 and TRBJ1-2, reads SQTIHQWPATLVQPVGSPLSLECTVEGTSNPNLYWYRQAAGRGLQLLFYSVGIGQISSEVPQNLSASRPQDRQFILSSKKLLLSDSGFYLCAFQSGTYGYTFGSGTRLTVV.

Many counts were recorded for this clonotype. Compared with germline, one end of the junction differs, possibly owing to a read error. The chain has TRBV27 and TRBJ2-7, with TRBD2 matching over 13 bases. CDR3 size: 12 residues. The germline V gene has CDR1 MNHEY and CDR2 SMNVEV (reference sequence). CDR3 nucleotide sequence: TGTGCCAGCAGTCCCGGGACTAGCGGGATGAACTTC. It specifies CASSPGTSGMNF.